Here is one TCR beta chain with its context. Method: immunoSEQ multiplex PCR; TCRdb's copy keeps in-frame clones and lacks some. The sample lists approximately 90,000 clones, 86% occurring once. This record belongs to a study of blood T cell repertoires in COVID-19. The CDR3 has 15 residues. Germline CDR1 SGHNT, CDR2 YENEEA. The V and J ends lost 3 bases and 5 bases, in that order; junction bases with no gene match: 6. This clonotype was obtained from a man aged 60 to 75 with acute or convalescent COVID-19. The chain uses TRBV11-3 and TRBJ2-2; 7 bases match TRBD1. Material for sequencing was peripheral blood. CDR3: CASSFGDRATGELFF. CDR3 DNA: TGTGCCAGCAGCTTTGGCGACAGGGCGACCGGGGAGCTGTTTTTT.